This entry concerns a single T cell receptor beta chain. Its cognate antigen is unknown. These data are taken from a study of Ad26.COV2.S vaccination and SARS-CoV-2 variants. Study as a whole: Doses of Ad26.COV2.S were injected into muscle once or twice, 56 days apart.

As to treatment: approximately 18 received Ad26.COV2.S at low or high dose, single or two shots; several received placebo; per-sample allocation not given. Sampling was done on day 63 after the first vaccine or placebo injection. Libraries were prepared by immunoSEQ multiplex PCR; TCRdb keeps only in-frame clonotypes and omits some of them. The sample holds fewer than 400,000 clones; roughly 90% are singletons and the top ten take about 2%. Study-level findings and limits: The TCR breadth and depth analyses may have understated or missed part of the total T cell responses. It was vaccine recipients, not placebo recipients, who had the higher spike-specific TCR breadth.

The CDR3 covers 13 residues. Germline lookup yields CDR1 MDHEN and CDR2 SYDVKM. V was pared by 7 bases and J by 1 base, with 7 bases between. The rearrangement uses TRBV28 and TRBJ2-2; maybe TRBD2 (5 bases). The source material was peripheral blood, sampled in a trial of Ad26.COV2.S vaccine versus placebo. The TCR originated in a person between 18 and 60 years old who received the Ad26.COV2.S COVID-19 vaccine or a placebo. The CDR3 bases are TGTGCCAGCAAAGGAGGGAACACCGGGGAGCTGTTTTTT. Its protein product is CASKGGNTGELFF.